This TCR beta chain was profiled in a study of cytomegalovirus exposure and HLA in healthy donors. General observations from the study: Some TCR beta chains (more than 150 of them) were listed as cytomegalovirus-associated. Some public TCRs appeared in many individuals, while most sequences were rare. For cytomegalovirus status, the classifier reportedly gave diagnoses with high specificity and sensitivity. In vitro, a few CMV-associated chains proved specific for CMV antigens.

The CDR3 is made up of 13 amino acids. V shed 4 bases and J shed 5 bases, with 12 bases lying between them. Germline CDR1 and CDR2: MNHEY and SMNVEV (reference sequence). Note on this clone: Its antigen is still unknown.

TCRdb's copy holds only in-frame clones and misses some; the assay was immunoSEQ multiplex PCR. The sample has 200,000 to 250,000 clones; roughly 83% are singletons. The clonotype comes from a woman aged 25-40 years in good health and CMV-seropositive. The sequencing input was PBMCs. This chain uses TRBV27 with TRBJ2-7; D is unclear. This CDR3 reads CASSSLSSNEQYF. The CDR3 DNA is TGTGCCAGCAGTTCCCTCTCTAGTAACGAGCAGTACTTC.